The clone carrying this TCR beta chain occurred many times. Its antigen is currently unknown. From germline, CDR1 is SEHNR and CDR2 FQNEAQ (reference sequence). J was trimmed by 2 bases and V by 5 bases; bases with no gene match: 6. CDR3 length equals 16 residues. The sample belongs to a study of T cells after yellow fever vaccination. Conversion of TCR transcripts into cDNA relied on 5'RACE template switching, which added a universal primer site and UMIs. MiXCR, run by TCRdb on the 5' RACE reads, gives a single entry per CDR3 protein. The data show about 73,000 distinct CDR3 sequences, almost 8% seen once. Findings and limits, study-wide: One caveat is that FACS-sorted repertoires could contain abundant clonotypes contaminating from the bulk population. A faster peak, day 5 versus 15, was reached by the weaker secondary response. Most primary-vaccination clones reappeared after the booster (just under 98% CD4, approximately 88% CD8).

This clonotype was sampled from a young man who received the YFV17D yellow fever vaccine. The sample was CD8+ T cells sorted from PBMCs, taken on the day of the yellow fever booster vaccination. The V and J genes are TRBV7-9 and TRBJ2-4; 10 positions agree with TRBD1. CDR3 DNA: TGTGCCAGCAGCAAACTGGGACAGGGGACCAAAAACATTCAGTACTTC. Translating it yields CASSKLGQGTKNIQYF.